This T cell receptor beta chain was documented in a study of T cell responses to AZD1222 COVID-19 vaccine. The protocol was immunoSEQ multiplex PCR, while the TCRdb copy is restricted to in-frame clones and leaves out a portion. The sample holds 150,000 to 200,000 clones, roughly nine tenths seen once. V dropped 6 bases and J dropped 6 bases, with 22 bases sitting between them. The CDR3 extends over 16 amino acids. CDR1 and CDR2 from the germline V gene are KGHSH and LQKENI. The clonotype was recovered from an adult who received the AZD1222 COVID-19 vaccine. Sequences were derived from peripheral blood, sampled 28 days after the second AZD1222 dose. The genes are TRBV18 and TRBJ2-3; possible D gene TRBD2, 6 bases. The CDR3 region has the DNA TGTGCCAGCTCGCCCCCCGGTCGGGGGAAGTGGGATACGCAGTATTTT. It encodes CASSPPGRGKWDTQYF.